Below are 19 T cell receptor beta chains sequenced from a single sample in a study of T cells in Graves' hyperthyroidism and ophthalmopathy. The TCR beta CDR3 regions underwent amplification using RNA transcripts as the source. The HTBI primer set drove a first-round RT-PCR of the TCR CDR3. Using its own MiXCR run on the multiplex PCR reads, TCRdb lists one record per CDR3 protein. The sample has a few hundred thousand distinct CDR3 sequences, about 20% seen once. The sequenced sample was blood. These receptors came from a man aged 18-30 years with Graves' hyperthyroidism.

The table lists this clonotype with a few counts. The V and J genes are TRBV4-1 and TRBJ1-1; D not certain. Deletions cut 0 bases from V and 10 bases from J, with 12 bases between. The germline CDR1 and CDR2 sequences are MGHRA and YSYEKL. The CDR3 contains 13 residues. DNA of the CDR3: TGCGCCAGCAGCCAAGATTACGCCGGGGTAGCTTTCTTT. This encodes CASSQDYAGVAFF.

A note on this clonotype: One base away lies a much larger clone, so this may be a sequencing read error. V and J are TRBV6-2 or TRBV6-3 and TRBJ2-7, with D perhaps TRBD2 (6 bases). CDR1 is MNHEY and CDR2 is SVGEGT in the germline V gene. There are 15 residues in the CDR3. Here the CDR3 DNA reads TGTGCCATCAGTTACGGGGGAGGAAGTCGCTACGAGCAGTACTTC. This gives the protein CAISYGGGSRYEQYF.

The CDR3 region has the DNA TGTGCCAGCAGCTTAGGAGGAGAAAATCAGCCCCAGCATTTT. Protein sequence: CASSLGGENQPQHF. The V gene is TRBV7-9, the J gene TRBJ1-5; D gene unclear. Trimming cost V 1 base and J 4 bases, with 8 bases left between them. CDR1 and CDR2 (germline): SEHNR, FQNEAQ (reference sequence). The CDR3 consists of 14 residues.

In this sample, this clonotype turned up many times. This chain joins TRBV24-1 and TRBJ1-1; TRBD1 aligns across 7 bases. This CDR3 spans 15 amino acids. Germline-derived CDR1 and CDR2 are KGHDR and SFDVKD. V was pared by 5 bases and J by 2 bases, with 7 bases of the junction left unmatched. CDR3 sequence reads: CATSGRQGSNTEAFF. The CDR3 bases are TGTGCCACCAGTGGACGACAGGGATCAAACACTGAAGCTTTCTTT.

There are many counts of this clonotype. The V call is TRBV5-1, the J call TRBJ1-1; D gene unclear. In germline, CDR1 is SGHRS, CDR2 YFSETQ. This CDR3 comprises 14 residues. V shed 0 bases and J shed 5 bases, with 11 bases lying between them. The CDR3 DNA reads TGCGCCAGCAGCTTGGAGGGCGGAGGGACTGAAGCTTTCTTT. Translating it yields CASSLEGGGTEAFF.

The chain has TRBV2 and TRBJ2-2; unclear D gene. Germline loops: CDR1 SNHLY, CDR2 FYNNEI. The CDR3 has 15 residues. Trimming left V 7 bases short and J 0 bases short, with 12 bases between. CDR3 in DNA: TGTGCCAGCAACATGGGCTTCGCGAACACCGGGGAGCTGTTTTTT. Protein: CASNMGFANTGELFF.

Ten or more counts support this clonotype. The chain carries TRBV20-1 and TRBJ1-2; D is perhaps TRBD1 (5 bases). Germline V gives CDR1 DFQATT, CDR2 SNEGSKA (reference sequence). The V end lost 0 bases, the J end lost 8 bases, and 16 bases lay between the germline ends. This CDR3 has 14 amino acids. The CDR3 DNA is TGCAGTGCTAGAGATGCTGGCCCGGGGGGGGGCTACACCTTC. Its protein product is CSARDAGPGGGYTF.

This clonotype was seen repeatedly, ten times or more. CDR3 region: CAWSEGVDGYTF. Here the CDR3 DNA reads TGTGCCTGGAGCGAGGGGGTAGACGGCTACACCTTC. V and J are TRBV30 and TRBJ1-2; D may be TRBD1 (6 bases). Trimming shortened V by 3 bases and J by 8 bases, and 13 bases separated the two germline ends. Per the germline V gene, CDR1 is GTSNPN and CDR2 is SVGIG (reference sequence). This CDR3 spans 12 amino acids.

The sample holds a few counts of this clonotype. The CDR3 region is CASSQKMNTEAFF. CDR3 coding DNA: TGTGCCAGCTCACAAAAGATGAACACTGAAGCTTTCTTT. The genes are TRBV18 and TRBJ1-1, with no clear D. The germline V and J ends were trimmed by 4 bases and 0 bases, with 6 bases remaining between them. CDR3 length: 13 residues. Germline CDR1 KGHSH, CDR2 LQKENI.

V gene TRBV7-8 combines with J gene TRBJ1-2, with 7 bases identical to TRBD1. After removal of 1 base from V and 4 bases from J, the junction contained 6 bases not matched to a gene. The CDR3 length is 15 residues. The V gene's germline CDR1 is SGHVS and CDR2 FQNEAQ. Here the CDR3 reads CASSLGDRVFYGYTF. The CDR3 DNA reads TGTGCCAGCAGCTTAGGGGACAGAGTATTCTATGGCTACACCTTC.

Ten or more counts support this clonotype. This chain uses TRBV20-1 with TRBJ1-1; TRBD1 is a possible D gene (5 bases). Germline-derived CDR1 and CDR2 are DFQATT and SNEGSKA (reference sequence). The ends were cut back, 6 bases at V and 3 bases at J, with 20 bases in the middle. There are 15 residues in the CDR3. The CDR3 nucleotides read TGCAGTGCCGAGAGTGGCCCCGGGGGGTACACTGAAGCTTTCTTT. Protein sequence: CSAESGPGGYTEAFF.

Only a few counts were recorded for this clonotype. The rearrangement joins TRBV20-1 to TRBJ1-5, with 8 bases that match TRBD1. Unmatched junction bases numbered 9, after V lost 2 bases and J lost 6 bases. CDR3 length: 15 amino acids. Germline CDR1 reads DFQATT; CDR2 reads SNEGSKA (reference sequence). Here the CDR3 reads CSARIGTGRSQPQHF. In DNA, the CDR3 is TGCAGTGCTAGAATCGGGACAGGTAGGAGTCAGCCCCAGCATTTT.

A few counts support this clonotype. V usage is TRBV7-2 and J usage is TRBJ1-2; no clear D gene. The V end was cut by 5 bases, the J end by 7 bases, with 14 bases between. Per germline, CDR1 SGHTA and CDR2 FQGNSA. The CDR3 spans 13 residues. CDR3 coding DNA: TGTGCCAGCAGCCTGGATCGGGCCATTGGCTACACCTTC. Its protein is CASSLDRAIGYTF.

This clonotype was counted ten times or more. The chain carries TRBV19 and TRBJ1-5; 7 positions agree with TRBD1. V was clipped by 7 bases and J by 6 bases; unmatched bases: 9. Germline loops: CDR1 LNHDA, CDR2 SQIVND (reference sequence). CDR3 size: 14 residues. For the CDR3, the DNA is TGTGCCAGTACTGCCGGGACAGAGCCTCAGCCCCAGCATTTT. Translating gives CASTAGTEPQPQHF.

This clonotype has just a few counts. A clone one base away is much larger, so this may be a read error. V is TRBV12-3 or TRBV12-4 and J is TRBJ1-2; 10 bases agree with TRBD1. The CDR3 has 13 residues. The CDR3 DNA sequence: TGTGCCTGCAGTTTTGACAGGGGGCGGGGCTACACCTTC. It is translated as CACSFDRGRGYTF.

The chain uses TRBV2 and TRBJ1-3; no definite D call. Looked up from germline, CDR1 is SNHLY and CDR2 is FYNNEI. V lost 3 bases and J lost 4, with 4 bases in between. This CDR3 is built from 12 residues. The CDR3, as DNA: TGTGCCAGCAGTGACCGGGGAAACACCATATATTTT. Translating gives CASSDRGNTIYF. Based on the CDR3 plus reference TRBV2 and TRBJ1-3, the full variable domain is EPEVTQTPSHQVTQMGQEVILRCVPISNHLYFYWYRQILGQKVEFLVSFYNNEISEKSEIFDDQFSVERPDGSNFTLKIRSTKLEDSAMYFCASSDRGNTIYFGEGSWLTVV.

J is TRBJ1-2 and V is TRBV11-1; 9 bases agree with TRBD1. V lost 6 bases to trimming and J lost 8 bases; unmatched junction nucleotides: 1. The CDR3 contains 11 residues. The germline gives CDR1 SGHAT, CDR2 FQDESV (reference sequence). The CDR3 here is CASRGQGGYTF. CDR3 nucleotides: TGTGCCAGCAGGGGACAGGGAGGCTACACCTTC.

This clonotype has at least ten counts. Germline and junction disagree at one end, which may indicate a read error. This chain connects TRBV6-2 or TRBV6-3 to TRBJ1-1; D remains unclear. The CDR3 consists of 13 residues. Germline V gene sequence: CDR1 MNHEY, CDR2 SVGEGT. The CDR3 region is CASRLTVGTGAFF. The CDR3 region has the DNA TGTGCCAGCAGACTTACAGTGGGCACTGGAGCTTTCTTT.

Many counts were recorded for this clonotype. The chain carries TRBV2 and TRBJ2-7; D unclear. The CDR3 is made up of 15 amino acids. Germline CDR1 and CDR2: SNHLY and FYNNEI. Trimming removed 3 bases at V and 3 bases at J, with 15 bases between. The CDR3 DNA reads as TGTGCCAGCAGTGACGAGCAGGCAGGACGCTACGAGCAGTACTTC. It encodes CASSDEQAGRYEQYF.